These 18 T cell receptor beta chains were sequenced from one sample in a study of STAT3 mutations in large granular lymphocyte leukemia. Study results and limitations: Every T-LGLL patient had at least one immunodominant TCRbeta clonotype.

The antigens for these receptors are not known. Produced via immunoSEQ multiplex PCR; TCRdb's table is partial and in-frame only. Of approximately 25,000 clones listed, approximately 94% are singletons. Sequencing was done on a sample of peripheral blood mononuclear cells. The receptors were gathered from a man in his forties with T-cell large granular lymphocyte leukemia. Some clones in this sample may be carry-over from other donors' samples.

V usage is TRBV4-1 and J usage is TRBJ2-5, with 11 bases fitting TRBD2. Germline CDR1 MGHRA, CDR2 YSYEKL. The CDR3 sequence is 16 residues long. V shed 3 bases, J shed 5 bases, and the junction held 8 bases outside the gene matches. CDR3 amino acids: CASSQGVAGGRETQYF. In nucleotides, the CDR3 is TGCGCCAGCAGCCAGGGGGTAGCGGGGGGGCGCGAGACCCAGTACTTC.

V usage is TRBV30 and J usage is TRBJ1-1, with 7 bases matching TRBD1. Germline V gene data show CDR1 as GTSNPN and CDR2 as SVGIG (reference sequence). The CDR3 totals 14 residues. V lost 5 bases, J lost 0 bases, and 6 bases stayed unmatched. The CDR3 DNA sequence: TGTGCCTGGGTAAACAGGGGATTGAACACTGAAGCTTTCTTT. Translating it yields CAWVNRGLNTEAFF.

The chain carries TRBV7-2 and TRBJ2-7, with 7 positions matching TRBD2. This CDR3 has 14 amino acids. J gave up 3 bases and V 5 bases, and 7 bases lay outside the gene matches. The germline CDR1 and CDR2 sequences are SGHTA and FQGNSA. The CDR3 DNA is TGTGCCAGCAGCCCTTCTTGGGGGGGCTACGAGCAGTACTTC. It specifies CASSPSWGGYEQYF.

The chain uses TRBV29-1 and TRBJ2-7, with D possibly being TRBD1 or TRBD2 (5 bases each). The length of the CDR3 is 18 residues. Germline values: CDR1 SQVTM, CDR2 ANQGSEA. Trimming removed 2 bases from V and 0 bases from J, with 23 bases in between. The CDR3 reads CSVEYPGTSMRSSYEQYF. The DNA of the CDR3 is TGCAGCGTTGAATATCCGGGGACGAGCATGAGGAGCTCCTACGAGCAGTACTTC.

The chain recombines TRBV18 with TRBJ1-6, with TRBD1 identical over 11 bases. Germline CDR1 is KGHSH and CDR2 is LQKENI. The CDR3 contains 15 residues. J gave up 8 bases and V 2 bases, and 2 bases lay outside the gene matches. The CDR3 here is CASSPTGQGDSPLHF. The CDR3 nucleotides are TGTGCCAGCTCACCAACGGGACAGGGGGATTCACCCCTCCACTTT.

The chain joins TRBV11-2 to TRBJ1-4; D might be TRBD1 (5 bases). The CDR3 covers 13 residues. Trimming left V 0 bases short and J 13 bases short, with 12 bases between. The germline V gene has CDR1 SGHAT and CDR2 FQNNGV. The CDR3 reads CASSLDWQGGLFF. The CDR3 region has the DNA TGTGCCAGCAGCTTAGATTGGCAGGGCGGACTGTTTTTT.

This CDR3 reads CASSFEGPAFSYNSPLHF. As DNA, the CDR3 is TGTGCCAGCAGCTTCGAGGGGCCGGCCTTCTCCTATAATTCACCCCTCCACTTT. The rearrangement links TRBV5-8 to TRBJ1-6; D perhaps matches TRBD1 (5 bases). V was clipped by 2 bases and J by 0 bases, with 15 bases between them. Germline V gene sequence: CDR1 SGHTS, CDR2 YDEGEE. The CDR3 covers 18 residues.

V gene TRBV5-1 combines with J gene TRBJ1-2; no reliable D call. From germline, CDR1 is SGHRS and CDR2 YFSETQ. The CDR3 is 14 amino acids. V gave up 3 bases and J gave up 3 bases, with 12 bases separating them. The CDR3 is CASSSEPTDYGYTF. In DNA form, the CDR3 reads TGCGCCAGCAGCTCCGAACCGACGGACTATGGCTACACCTTC.

The chain uses TRBV29-1 and TRBJ2-5, with 8 bases aligning to TRBD1. After removal of 4 bases from V and 7 bases from J, the junction contained 11 bases not matched to a gene. CDR3 length: 14 amino acids. Germline V gene data show CDR1 as SQVTM and CDR2 as ANQGSEA. CDR3: CSVGLVRGLGTQYF. CDR3 coding DNA: TGCAGCGTTGGTCTGGTCAGGGGGCTAGGGACCCAGTACTTC.

The V call is TRBV7-2, the J call TRBJ1-2, with D perhaps matching TRBD1 (6 bases). This CDR3 contains 15 residues. V was cut by 3 bases and J by 3 bases, with 14 bases left in between. Per the germline V gene, CDR1 is SGHTA and CDR2 is FQGNSA. CDR3 nucleotides: TGTGCCAGCAGCTTTTCGGGGGGCAGGGACTATGGCTACACCTTC. This translates into CASSFSGGRDYGYTF.

The chain uses TRBV19 and TRBJ1-5, with D uncertain. CDR1 and CDR2 from the germline V gene are LNHDA and SQIVND (reference sequence). V was pared by 3 bases and J by 0 bases, with 9 bases between. The CDR3 spans 15 residues. In DNA, the CDR3 is TGTGCCAGTAGTATCCTTCGGGGTAGCAATCAGCCCCAGCATTTT. This translates into CASSILRGSNQPQHF. Based on the CDR3 plus reference TRBV19 and TRBJ1-5, the full variable domain is DGGITQSPKYLFRKEGQNVTLSCEQNLNHDAMYWYRQDPGQGLRLIYYSQIVNDFQKGDIAEGYSVSREKKESFPLTVTSAQKNPTAFYLCASSILRGSNQPQHFGDGTRLSIL.

CDR3 amino acids: CASSAGTLYEQYF. The CDR3 DNA reads TGTGCCAGTTCAGCGGGGACCCTCTACGAGCAGTACTTC. The rearrangement links TRBV25-1 to TRBJ2-7, with 7 bases lining up with TRBD2. CDR1 is MGHDK and CDR2 is SYGVNS in the germline V gene. The V segment lost 9 bases and the J segment 3 bases; nucleotides outside the gene matches: 8. CDR3 size: 13 residues.

V gene TRBV19 combines with J gene TRBJ1-2; 9 bases match TRBD1. V trimming: 9 bases; J trimming: 7 bases; junction bases outside the gene matches: 12. CDR1 is LNHDA and CDR2 is SQIVND in the germline V gene (reference sequence). The CDR3 contains 14 residues. Here the CDR3 reads CASAVENRGPGYTF. For the CDR3, the DNA is TGTGCCAGCGCGGTAGAAAACAGGGGGCCTGGCTACACCTTC.

CDR3 loop: CASSVTGTGAANYGYTF. CDR3 coding DNA: TGTGCCAGCAGCGTAACCGGGACAGGGGCGGCCAACTATGGCTACACCTTC. The genes are TRBV7-2 and TRBJ1-2, with 10 bases matching TRBD1. Germline assignment: CDR1 SGHTA and CDR2 FQGNSA. The CDR3 sequence is 17 residues long. Trimming cost V 5 bases and J 2 bases; bases outside gene matches: 11.

In this sample, this clone turned up once. This chain links TRBV7-9 with TRBJ1-1, with no clear D. Germline-derived CDR1 and CDR2 are SEHNR and FQNEAQ (reference sequence). Trimming stripped 5 bases from V and 3 bases from J, with 22 bases between. The CDR3 is 17 residues long. CDR3 amino acids: CASSVGPQVGMDTEAFF. The CDR3 DNA sequence: TGTGCCAGCAGCGTCGGGCCCCAGGTGGGGATGGACACTGAAGCTTTCTTT.

The chain is built from TRBV27 and TRBJ1-2; no reliable D call. Between the trimmed V and J ends, which lost 4 bases and 4 bases, there was a span of 10 bases. CDR3 size: 13 residues. Germline CDR1 MNHEY, CDR2 SMNVEV (reference sequence). CDR3 region: CASSWEGGYGYTF. As DNA, the CDR3 is TGTGCCAGCAGTTGGGAGGGTGGCTATGGCTACACCTTC.

V and J are TRBV14 and TRBJ1-1; D call uncertain. Trimming stripped 0 bases from V and 4 bases from J, with 18 bases between. Looked up from germline, CDR1 is SGHDN and CDR2 is FVKESK. CDR3 length equals 17 residues. Here the CDR3 reads CASSQDIEFGGSTEAFF. In DNA, the CDR3 is TGTGCCAGCAGCCAAGATATCGAGTTTGGCGGTAGCACTGAAGCTTTCTTT. Full variable domain (missing parts from reference TRBV14 and TRBJ1-1): EAGVTQFPSHSVIEKGQTVTLRCDPISGHDNLYWYRRVMGKEIKFLLHFVKESKQDESGMPNNRFLAERTGGTYSTLKVQPAELEDSGVYFCASSQDIEFGGSTEAFFGQGTRLTVV.

V gene TRBV11-2 combines with J gene TRBJ1-1; D might be TRBD1 (5 bases). The CDR3 sequence is 14 residues long. The V gene lost 5 bases and the J gene lost 1 base, with 11 bases spanning the gap. Germline CDR1 reads SGHAT; CDR2 reads FQNNGV. This CDR3 reads CASSPRRGNTEAFF. The CDR3 nucleotides read TGTGCCAGCAGCCCGAGGAGGGGGAACACTGAAGCTTTCTTT.